The clone carrying this TCR beta chain was seen repeatedly, ten times or more. The data belong to a study of Graves' ophthalmopathy and Graves' hyperthyroidism. The study excluded patients with other autoimmune diseases, uncontrolled infections, pregnancy or lactation. CDR1 is DFQATT, CDR2 SNEGSKA, per germline (reference sequence). The CDR3 runs to 12 residues. The V gene lost 7 bases and the J gene lost 7 bases, with 17 bases spanning the gap. Amplifying from RNA transcripts, the study obtained TCR beta CDR3 regions. HTBI primers served in a first-round RT-PCR, which a second-round multiplex PCR followed. One entry per CDR3 protein, called by TCRdb with MiXCR from the multiplex PCR reads. The sample consists of approximately 640,000 distinct CDR3 sequences, about two fifths of them appearing once.

The origin of this receptor is an adult man with Graves' ophthalmopathy. The chain uses TRBV20-1 and TRBJ2-7; D tentatively reads TRBD1 or TRBD2 (5 bases each). The material sequenced was peripheral blood. This chain's CDR3 is CSVFEGSGEQYF. The CDR3 DNA reads TGCAGTGTTTTCGAGGGGAGTGGGGAGCAGTACTTC.